This T cell receptor beta chain stems from a study of T-cell reconstitution after alpha-beta-depleted transplantation in children. V was clipped by 3 bases and J by 3 bases, with 14 bases between them. The CDR3 has 14 amino acids. Germline lookup yields CDR1 DFQATT and CDR2 SNEGSKA (reference sequence). Unique molecular identifiers were used in preparing the TCRbeta library. Using its own MiXCR run on the PCR reads, TCRdb lists one record per CDR3 protein. The sample lists roughly 610,000 distinct CDR3 sequences; over 9.5% were seen once. This clonotype came up a few times. The receptor was derived from a human donor who donated a stem cell graft to a child with acute myeloid leukemia. Source: PBMCs from the stem cell graft donor, taken from the stem cell graft. The V and J genes are TRBV20-1 and TRBJ1-1; the D gene is possibly TRBD1 (5 bases). The CDR3 reads CSARWAGRYTEAFF. The CDR3 region has the DNA TGCAGTGCTAGGTGGGCAGGGAGGTACACTGAAGCTTTCTTT.